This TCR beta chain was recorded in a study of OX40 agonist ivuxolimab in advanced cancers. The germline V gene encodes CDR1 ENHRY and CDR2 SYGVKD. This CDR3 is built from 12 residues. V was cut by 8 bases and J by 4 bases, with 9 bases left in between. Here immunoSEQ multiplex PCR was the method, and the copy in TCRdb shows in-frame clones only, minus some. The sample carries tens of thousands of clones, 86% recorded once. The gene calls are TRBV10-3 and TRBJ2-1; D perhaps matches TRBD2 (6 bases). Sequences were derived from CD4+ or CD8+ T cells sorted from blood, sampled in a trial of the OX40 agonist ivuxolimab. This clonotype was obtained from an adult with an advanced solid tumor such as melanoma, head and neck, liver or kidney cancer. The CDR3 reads CAIEDYYNEQFF. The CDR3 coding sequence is TGTGCCATCGAGGACTATTACAATGAGCAGTTCTTC.